One and the same sample provided the 31 T cell receptor beta chains below, sequenced in a study of blood T cell repertoires in COVID-19. Here immunoSEQ multiplex PCR was the method, and the copy in TCRdb shows in-frame clones only, minus some. The repertoire holds a few hundred thousand clones, with more than 85% as singletons. The sequencing input was PBMCs or T cells enriched from blood (not recorded which). The receptor set was obtained from a woman aged 55-70 years who had recovered from COVID-19.

This chain uses TRBV4-1 with TRBJ2-1, with 8 bases that match TRBD1. Germline CDR1 reads MGHRA; CDR2 reads YSYEKL. The length of the CDR3 is 14 residues. The J segment lost 7 bases and the V segment lost 2 bases, leaving 4 bases of the junction unmatched. The CDR3 here is CASSQPGQGNEQFF. CDR3 DNA: TGCGCCAGCAGCCAACCCGGACAGGGAAATGAGCAGTTCTTC.

V usage is TRBV25-1 and J usage is TRBJ2-3; TRBD1 matches 7 bases. J lost 5 bases, V lost 1 base, and 12 bases had no gene match. The V gene's germline CDR1 is MGHDK and CDR2 SYGVNS. The CDR3 is made up of 17 amino acids. The CDR3 loop reads CASSEFTHQGDIDTQYF. Written as DNA, the CDR3 is TGTGCCAGCAGTGAATTCACCCATCAGGGGGATATAGATACGCAGTATTTT.

The V gene is TRBV24-1, the J gene TRBJ1-1, with 9 bases fitting TRBD1. The CDR3 covers 15 residues. J was trimmed by 3 bases and V by 7 bases; bases with no gene match: 8. Per the germline V gene, CDR1 is KGHDR and CDR2 is SFDVKD. The CDR3 DNA follows: TGTGCCACCAGGAGGACAGGGGCAGGGGACACTGAAGCTTTCTTT. It specifies CATRRTGAGDTEAFF.

The chain's CDR3 is CASSSQTWGPDGYTF. In DNA form, the CDR3 reads TGCGCCAGCAGCTCCCAGACTTGGGGGCCGGATGGCTACACCTTC. This chain links TRBV5-1 with TRBJ1-2, with D possibly matching TRBD1 (6 bases). In germline, CDR1 is SGHRS, CDR2 YFSETQ. Trimming shortened V by 3 bases and J by 6 bases, and 18 bases separated the two germline ends. This CDR3 is built from 15 residues.

The rearrangement joins TRBV12-3 or TRBV12-4 to TRBJ1-3; D remains ambiguous. V lost 11 bases, J lost 0 bases, and 11 bases lay in between. The CDR3 is 13 residues long. CDR3 in DNA: TGTGCCTTCACGAGGAGCTCTGGAAACACCATATATTTT. Protein sequence: CAFTRSSGNTIYF.

J is TRBJ2-3 and V is TRBV4-2; D may be TRBD2 (5 bases). Germline lookup yields CDR1 LGHNA and CDR2 YNFKEQ. Between the trimmed V and J ends, which lost 0 bases and 3 bases, there was a span of 10 bases. The CDR3 extends over 15 amino acids. In DNA form, the CDR3 reads TGTGCCAGCAGCCAAGATTGGCAGCGGACAGATACGCAGTATTTT. It codes for CASSQDWQRTDTQYF.

V usage is TRBV27 and J usage is TRBJ1-4, with D tentatively TRBD1 (6 bases). Germline CDR1 MNHEY, CDR2 SMNVEV (reference sequence). Trimming shortened V by 4 bases and J by 5 bases, and 14 bases separated the two germline ends. This CDR3 is 15 amino acids long. CDR3 in DNA: TGTGCCAGCAGTTCCAACAGGGACCCAAATGAAAAACTGTTTTTT. Translating it yields CASSSNRDPNEKLFF.

The chain uses TRBV29-1 and TRBJ2-7, with 7 bases fitting TRBD1. This CDR3 region has 12 residues. With 4 bases clipped from V and 2 bases from J, the junction kept 2 bases outside the gene matches. CDR1 and CDR2 from the germline V gene are SQVTM and ANQGSEA. The CDR3 loop is CSVGQGTYEQYF. The CDR3 bases are TGCAGCGTTGGACAGGGAACCTACGAGCAGTACTTC.

This clone came up once. The chain uses TRBV7-2 and TRBJ2-3, with D perhaps TRBD2 (7 bases). The CDR3 length is 15 residues. Germline CDR1 SGHTA, CDR2 FQGNSA. The ends were cut back, 2 bases at V and 5 bases at J, with 14 bases in the middle. DNA of the CDR3: TGTGCCAGCAGCTTACGGGCGGGGGCGGAAGATACGCAGTATTTT. This encodes CASSLRAGAEDTQYF.

In the case of this clone: The same CDR3 can be traced to other DNA sequences in this sample. The genes are TRBV5-1 and TRBJ1-1; 8 bases line up with TRBD1. Per germline, CDR1 SGHRS and CDR2 YFSETQ. Trimming at V came to 1 base and at J to 8 bases, leaving 4 bases not matched to a gene. The CDR3 has 13 amino acids. CDR3 nucleotides: TGCGCCAGCAGCTTGCAGGGGGCAAACGAAGCTTTCTTT. This encodes CASSLQGANEAFF.

Comment on this clone: The sample holds other DNA sequences that translate to the same CDR3. The rearrangement joins TRBV10-3 to TRBJ1-2; tentatively, D is TRBD1 (6 bases). Trimming pared 7 bases from V and 1 base from J, leaving 10 bases between. CDR1 ENHRY and CDR2 SYGVKD come from the germline V gene. CDR3 size: 13 residues. The CDR3 DNA reads as TGTGCCATCACGAGGACAGTTAACTATGGCTACACCTTC. It translates to CAITRTVNYGYTF.

The chain has TRBV11-3 and TRBJ1-4; 7 bases align to TRBD1. With V trimmed by 6 bases and J by 8 bases, 12 bases remained unmatched. Germline CDR1 is SGHNT and CDR2 is YENEEA. The CDR3 totals 15 residues. CDR3 loop: CASSNLGDSGEKLFF. The CDR3 region has the DNA TGTGCCAGCAGTAACTTAGGGGACAGTGGCGAAAAACTGTTTTTT.

V usage is TRBV3-1 (or the pseudogene TRBV3-2) and J usage is TRBJ1-3; D not resolved. Trimming took 0 bases from V and 0 from J, leaving 9 bases between them. The CDR3 is 16 amino acids. Germline V lookup: CDR1 LGHDT, CDR2 YNNKEL (reference sequence). The CDR3 DNA reads as TGTGCCAGCAGCCAAGATCGGTTCCACTCTGGAAACACCATATATTTT. Translation: CASSQDRFHSGNTIYF.

The genes are TRBV2 and TRBJ1-5; TRBD1 matches at 8 bases. Germline V CDR1 and CDR2: SNHLY, FYNNEI. J was trimmed by 7 bases and V by 4 bases; bases with no gene match: 9. This CDR3 region has 15 residues. As DNA, the CDR3 is TGTGCCAGCAGTGTAACAGGGGGAGCAGGGCAGCCCCAGCATTTT. It yields the protein CASSVTGGAGQPQHF.

The rearrangement joins TRBV19 to TRBJ1-1; maybe TRBD1 (6 bases). The CDR3 covers 12 residues. CDR1 is LNHDA, CDR2 SQIVND, per germline (reference sequence). Trimming took off 7 bases at V and 7 bases at J, with 13 bases between the two ends. CDR3: CASKGEGFEAFF. The DNA for the CDR3 is TGTGCCAGTAAGGGGGAAGGATTTGAAGCTTTCTTT.

The chain is built from TRBV7-9 and TRBJ2-3; the match to TRBD2 covers 10 bases. Germline assignment: CDR1 SEHNR and CDR2 FQNEAQ (reference sequence). The CDR3 is 15 residues long. V lost 5 bases, J lost 1 base, and 3 bases stayed unmatched. CDR3 DNA: TGTGCCAGCAGCACTAGCGGGGCACGCACAGATACGCAGTATTTT. Translating gives CASSTSGARTDTQYF.

The rearrangement links TRBV19 to TRBJ1-5; 7 bases fit TRBD1. The CDR3 has 18 residues. Germline V gene sequence: CDR1 LNHDA, CDR2 SQIVND (reference sequence). Germline trimming cut 6 bases from V and 1 base from J; bases unmatched to any gene: 15. The CDR3 coding sequence is TGTGCCAGTAGCTCGCCCACAGGGGTTAAGAGGAGCAATCAGCCCCAGCATTTT. Translating it yields CASSSPTGVKRSNQPQHF.

The CDR3 region has the DNA TGTGCCAGCAGCTTAGGGCCGGCGACAGCGAATGAGCAGTTCTTC. This codes for CASSLGPATANEQFF. The chain recombines TRBV9 with TRBJ2-1; a weak D match, TRBD1 (5 bases). This CDR3 is built from 15 residues. Trimming removed 4 bases from V and 7 bases from J, with 18 bases in between. Per the germline V gene, CDR1 is SGDLS and CDR2 is YYNGEE.

The V and J genes are TRBV27 and TRBJ2-1, with TRBD1 identical over 11 bases. The CDR3 extends over 14 amino acids. Germline CDR1 is MNHEY and CDR2 is SMNVEV (reference sequence). Trimming cost V 5 bases and J 8 bases; bases outside gene matches: 5. CDR3 amino acids: CASSAGTGGHEQFF. The DNA of the CDR3 is TGTGCCAGCAGTGCCGGGACAGGGGGACATGAGCAGTTCTTC.

The chain couples TRBV29-1 to TRBJ2-1, with 10 bases fitting TRBD2. CDR1 is SQVTM and CDR2 is ANQGSEA in the germline V gene. J was trimmed by 6 bases and V by 7 bases; bases with no gene match: 3. This CDR3 region has 12 residues. In DNA form, the CDR3 reads TGCAGCGGAAGACTAGCGGGCAATGAGCAGTTCTTC. Protein product: CSGRLAGNEQFF.

The V call is TRBV3-1 (or the pseudogene TRBV3-2), the J call TRBJ2-7; tentative D call: TRBD2 (6 bases). The germline gives CDR1 LGHDT, CDR2 YNNKEL (reference sequence). V lost 4 bases and J 2 bases, leaving 9 bases between the germline ends. This CDR3 is 13 amino acids long. CDR3 sequence reads: CASSLSGAYEQYF. The CDR3 nucleotides are TGTGCCAGCAGCCTCTCGGGGGCCTACGAGCAGTACTTC.

The chain recombines TRBV11-3 with TRBJ1-2, with 7 bases aligning to TRBD1. The junction had 6 bases not matched to a gene; V was cut back by 1 base and J by 4 bases. Germline values: CDR1 SGHNT, CDR2 YENEEA. The CDR3 extends over 15 amino acids. CDR3 residues: CASSLAPTGTYGYTF. CDR3 bases: TGTGCCAGCAGCTTAGCCCCGACAGGGACCTATGGCTACACCTTC.

A few counts support this clone. V usage is TRBV5-5 and J usage is TRBJ1-6; 9 bases align to TRBD1. V shed 0 bases and J 8 bases; nucleotides not matched to a gene: 9. The CDR3 runs to 17 residues. Germline CDR1 reads SGHKS; CDR2 reads YYEKEE (reference sequence). This CDR3 reads CASSLGQGVTPYSPLHF. The DNA of the CDR3 is TGTGCCAGCAGCTTGGGACAGGGGGTAACCCCTTATTCACCCCTCCACTTT.

In DNA form, the CDR3 reads TGTGCCAGCAGCCTGCAGGGGACCTACTTCACAGATACGCAGTATTTT. Its translation is CASSLQGTYFTDTQYF. The chain employs TRBV5-6 and TRBJ2-3, with TRBD1 as a possible D gene (6 bases). CDR1 is SGHDT and CDR2 is YYEEEE in the germline V gene. The CDR3 covers 16 residues. Trimming removed 4 bases at V and 2 bases at J, with 17 bases between.

This clone came up a few times. This sequence joins TRBV6-2 or TRBV6-3 and TRBJ2-7, with D possibly matching TRBD1 (6 bases). Trimming stripped 6 bases from V and 4 bases from J, with 13 bases between. The CDR3 is 13 amino acids. Germline-derived CDR1 and CDR2 are MNHEY and SVGEGT. In nucleotides, the CDR3 is TGTGCCAGCAGCTGGGACATAAGATACGAGCAGTACTTC. Translation gives CASSWDIRYEQYF.

The V and J genes are TRBV5-1 and TRBJ2-3, with a tentative D call TRBD2 (6 bases). The CDR3 covers 15 residues. With 1 base removed from V and 1 base from J, the gap between germline ends came to 10 bases. CDR1 is SGHRS, CDR2 YFSETQ, per germline. As DNA, the CDR3 is TGCGCCAGCAGCTTGTCGCGGGGCGGCACAGATACGCAGTATTTT. Translation: CASSLSRGGTDTQYF.

In nucleotides, the CDR3 is TGCAGCGCGGCCGGGGAAATCAGTTATGGCTACACCTTC. It specifies CSAAGEISYGYTF. This chain joins TRBV29-1 and TRBJ1-2, with D hard to call. Germline CDR1 reads SQVTM; CDR2 reads ANQGSEA. The V end was cut by 7 bases, the J end by 5 bases, with 17 bases between. The CDR3 sequence is 13 residues long.

This sequence joins TRBV5-4 and TRBJ1-2, with 8 bases aligning to TRBD1. There are 16 residues in the CDR3. The germline V gene has CDR1 SGHNT and CDR2 YYREEE (reference sequence). Unmatched junction bases numbered 8, after V lost 0 bases and J lost 4 bases. The CDR3 region has the DNA TGTGCCAGCAGCTTGGCCGGTCAGGGGGCGAGCTATGGCTACACCTTC. Its translation: CASSLAGQGASYGYTF.

V and J are TRBV19 and TRBJ1-1; the match to TRBD1 covers 12 bases. Per the germline V gene, CDR1 is LNHDA and CDR2 is SQIVND (reference sequence). The V segment lost 4 bases and the J segment 0 bases; nucleotides outside the gene matches: 9. The CDR3 has 18 residues. The CDR3 reads CASSRDPGQGALNTEAFF. DNA for the CDR3: TGTGCCAGTAGTAGGGATCCGGGACAGGGGGCTTTGAACACTGAAGCTTTCTTT.

The CDR3 spells CASSPRTPGQAQPQHF. In DNA form, the CDR3 reads TGTGCCAGCAGTCCCAGAACTCCGGGACAGGCTCAGCCCCAGCATTTT. The chain recombines TRBV27 with TRBJ1-5; TRBD1 agrees at 8 bases. V gave up 5 bases and J gave up 6 bases; unmatched junction bases: 12. Germline CDR1 reads MNHEY; CDR2 reads SMNVEV (reference sequence). The CDR3 covers 16 residues.

CDR3 bases: TGTGCCAGTAACTCGGGGGGGCCGCCCTATGGCTACACCTTC. Residues: CASNSGGPPYGYTF. V and J are TRBV28 and TRBJ1-2; tentatively, D is TRBD1 (6 bases). V lost 9 bases and J 4 bases, leaving 18 bases between the germline ends. The CDR3 is 14 residues long. Germline CDR1 MDHEN, CDR2 SYDVKM.